Listed here are 23 T cell receptor beta chains from one sample, sequenced in a study of blood T cell repertoires in COVID-19. Sequencing was performed with immunoSEQ multiplex PCR; in TCRdb, only in-frame clones are kept and a portion is missing. The sample holds more than 85,000 clones; 84% are singletons and the top ten take roughly 7.9%. The sample taken for sequencing was peripheral blood. These receptors were collected from an elderly woman with active or convalescent COVID-19.

V usage is TRBV6-6 and J usage is TRBJ2-7, with TRBD2 matching over 14 bases. CDR3 size: 15 residues. V was clipped by 6 bases and J by 4 bases; unmatched bases: 5. Germline CDR1 and CDR2: MNHNY and SVGAGI (reference sequence). CDR3 sequence (DNA): TGTGCCAGCAGCCTTGGACTAGCGGGGGGATACGAGCAGTACTTC. This sequence encodes CASSLGLAGGYEQYF.

The rearrangement uses TRBV6-6 and TRBJ2-1; 9 nucleotides match TRBD2. CDR3 length: 16 amino acids. The germline V gene encodes CDR1 MNHNY and CDR2 SVGAGI (reference sequence). V lost 7 bases, J lost 0 bases, and 7 bases stayed unmatched. CDR3 sequence: CASMGLAGSSYNEQFF. For the CDR3, the DNA is TGTGCCAGCATGGGGCTAGCGGGGAGCTCCTACAATGAGCAGTTCTTC.

The rearrangement links TRBV7-6 to TRBJ1-3; D is unresolved. This CDR3 spans 17 amino acids. V was pared by 2 bases and J by 2 bases, with 16 bases between. Looked up from germline, CDR1 is SGHVS and CDR2 is FNYEAQ. The CDR3: CASSLSNTALTGNTIYF. CDR3 DNA: TGTGCCAGCAGCTTAAGTAATACAGCCCTAACTGGAAACACCATATATTTT.

CDR3 amino acids: CSVVGGPSSYEQYF. CDR3 nucleotide sequence: TGCAGCGTTGTAGGAGGGCCGAGCTCCTACGAGCAGTACTTC. The chain uses TRBV29-1 and TRBJ2-7, with D tentatively TRBD2 (6 bases). Trimming took 4 bases from V and 0 from J, leaving 13 bases between them. Per the germline V gene, CDR1 is SQVTM and CDR2 is ANQGSEA. CDR3 length equals 14 residues.

The rearrangement joins TRBV5-1 to TRBJ2-5; 8 nucleotides align to TRBD1. Germline V gives CDR1 SGHRS, CDR2 YFSETQ. After removal of 3 bases from V and 5 bases from J, the junction contained 9 bases not matched to a gene. The CDR3 covers 15 residues. The CDR3 sequence: CASSYQGADYETQYF. Written as DNA, the CDR3 is TGCGCCAGCAGCTATCAGGGGGCTGATTACGAGACCCAGTACTTC.

V and J are TRBV28 and TRBJ1-3; 8 bases are a match to TRBD1. The CDR3 contains 16 residues. From germline, CDR1 is MDHEN and CDR2 SYDVKM. V was pared by 6 bases and J by 2 bases, with 9 bases of the junction left unmatched. In DNA, the CDR3 is TGTGCCAGCAGAGACCCCCAGGGGGCGCCTGGAAACACCATATATTTT. As protein: CASRDPQGAPGNTIYF. Full variable domain (missing parts from reference TRBV28 and TRBJ1-3): DVKVTQSSRYLVKRTGEKVFLECVQDMDHENMFWYRQDPGLGLRLIYFSYDVKMKEKGDIPEGYSVSREKKERFSLILESASTNQTSMYLCASRDPQGAPGNTIYFGEGSWLTVV.

This chain joins TRBV30 and TRBJ1-3; D is ambiguous. Between the trimmed V and J ends, which lost 0 bases and 4 bases, there was a span of 7 bases. The length of the CDR3 is 13 residues. Per germline, CDR1 GTSNPN and CDR2 SVGIG (reference sequence). CDR3 protein: CAWSVLNGNTIYF. The CDR3 DNA reads as TGTGCCTGGAGTGTACTGAACGGAAACACCATATATTTT.

The sample holds one count of this clone. The chain links TRBV7-8 to TRBJ1-6; D remains unclear. CDR3 length equals 13 residues. V lost 4 bases and J 10 bases, leaving 11 bases between the germline ends. CDR1 and CDR2 from the germline V gene are SGHVS and FQNEAQ. DNA for the CDR3: TGTGCCAGCAGCTCACCGGGTAGCTCACCCCTCCACTTT. Translating gives CASSSPGSSPLHF.

This clone came up a few times. The gene calls are TRBV7-2 and TRBJ2-1, with 12 bases aligning to TRBD2. V dropped 6 bases and J dropped 7; count of bases not matched to a gene: 1. CDR3 length equals 13 residues. Germline CDR1 and CDR2: SGHTA and FQGNSA. For the CDR3, the DNA is TGTGCCAGCAGGGGACTAGCGGGTAATGAGCAGTTCTTC. Residues: CASRGLAGNEQFF.

This sequence joins TRBV9 and TRBJ2-6, with D possibly being TRBD2 (6 bases). Deletions cut 3 bases from V and 2 bases from J, with 18 bases between. The CDR3 has 18 residues. Germline V gene lookup returns CDR1 SGDLS and CDR2 YYNGEE. The CDR3 DNA reads TGTGCCAGCAGCGCTTCGACTAGTGTCGCAGCTGGGGCCAACGTCCTGACTTTC. Its translation: CASSASTSVAAGANVLTF.

The chain is built from TRBV5-1 and TRBJ1-2; D unclear. CDR3 size: 15 residues. V dropped 1 base and J dropped 5 bases, with 15 bases sitting between them. Looked up from germline, CDR1 is SGHRS and CDR2 is YFSETQ. In DNA, the CDR3 is TGCGCCAGCAGCTTGACAGACGTCATTACATATGGCTACACCTTC. It translates to CASSLTDVITYGYTF.

The chain carries TRBV6-5 and TRBJ2-1; 7 bases line up with TRBD2. The CDR3 totals 13 residues. V lost 7 bases and J lost 4; bases outside the gene matches: 4. Germline loops: CDR1 MNHEY, CDR2 SVGAGI. CDR3 sequence reads: CASKGLSYNEQFF. The CDR3 DNA reads TGTGCCAGCAAGGGACTATCGTACAATGAGCAGTTCTTC.

This clone occurred a few times. The J gene is TRBJ1-1, the V gene TRBV9; 9 bases line up with TRBD1. With 0 bases clipped from V and 1 base from J, the junction kept 1 base outside the gene matches. This CDR3 has 15 residues. The germline V gene encodes CDR1 SGDLS and CDR2 YYNGEE. The CDR3 DNA reads as TGTGCCAGCAGCGTAGGGACAGGGGCGAACACTGAAGCTTTCTTT. Protein: CASSVGTGANTEAFF.

The chain joins TRBV7-6 to TRBJ2-5; TRBD1 might be the D (6 bases). V gave up 2 bases and J gave up 0 bases, with 13 bases separating them. CDR1 SGHVS and CDR2 FNYEAQ come from the germline V gene. The CDR3 has 16 amino acids. The CDR3 coding sequence is TGTGCCAGCAGCTTAAGGGGGTGGGCAGACCAAGAGACCCAGTACTTC. Translated: CASSLRGWADQETQYF. The full variable domain, in which reference TRBV7-6 and TRBJ2-5 provide the parts outside the CDR3, is GAGVSQSPRYKVTKRGQDVALRCDPISGHVSLYWYRQALGQGPEFLTYFNYEAQQDKSGLPNDRFSAERPEGSISTLTIQRTEQRDSAMYRCASSLRGWADQETQYFGPGTRLLVL.

The J gene is TRBJ2-5, the V gene TRBV25-1; 13 bases match TRBD2. J was trimmed by 2 bases and V by 0 bases; bases with no gene match: 6. Germline V gene sequence: CDR1 MGHDK, CDR2 SYGVNS. The CDR3 spans 18 residues. The CDR3 here is CASSEYRTSGSLQETQYF. The CDR3 DNA follows: TGTGCCAGCAGTGAATATCGGACTAGCGGGAGTTTACAAGAGACCCAGTACTTC.

The CDR3 DNA reads TGTGCCAGCAGCATTCCCCAGGGGGCTCATCGGGGCTACACCTTC. Amino acids: CASSIPQGAHRGYTF. V gene TRBV7-9 combines with J gene TRBJ1-2; 8 nucleotides align to TRBD1. This CDR3 contains 15 residues. The germline V gene encodes CDR1 SEHNR and CDR2 FQNEAQ (reference sequence). Trimming at V came to 5 bases and at J to 8 bases, leaving 13 bases not matched to a gene. The complete variable domain, with remaining parts taken from reference TRBV7-9 and TRBJ1-2, reads DTGVSQNPRHKITKRGQNVTFRCDPISEHNRLYWYRQTLGQGPEFLTYFQNEAQLEKSRLLSDRFSAERPKGSFSTLEIQRTEQGDSAMYLCASSIPQGAHRGYTFGSGTRLTVV.

The chain has TRBV28 and TRBJ2-3, with 8 nucleotides matching TRBD2. Per germline, CDR1 MDHEN and CDR2 SYDVKM. The CDR3 spans 16 residues. Trimming removed 5 bases from V and 0 bases from J; junction bases left unmatched: 7. This chain's CDR3 is CASSPFSGTSTDTQYF. The CDR3 DNA reads as TGTGCCAGCAGTCCATTTAGCGGGACTAGCACAGATACGCAGTATTTT.

The CDR3 coding sequence is TGTGCCAGTAGTGACCGCGGTACAGATACGCAGTATTTT. Translating it yields CASSDRGTDTQYF. The gene calls are TRBV19 and TRBJ2-3; D is undetermined. With 5 bases removed from V and 3 bases from J, the gap between germline ends came to 9 bases. Germline V gene data show CDR1 as LNHDA and CDR2 as SQIVND (reference sequence). This CDR3 region has 13 residues.

The chain employs TRBV21-1 and TRBJ2-3; TRBD2 reflects the table's D call only, with no check against the DNA. TRBV21-1 is shown as a pseudogene. The CDR3 sequence is 19 residues long. In DNA, the CDR3 is TGTGCCAGCAGCAAAGGGGTGGATAGCGGGAGCCGGGGCACAGATACGCAGTATTTT. This sequence encodes CASSKGVDSGSRGTDTQYF.

This clone has only a few counts. V and J are TRBV7-8 and TRBJ2-2; 7 nucleotides match TRBD2. V was clipped by 3 bases and J by 2 bases; unmatched bases: 3. CDR1 and CDR2 (germline): SGHVS, FQNEAQ. The CDR3 covers 15 residues. The CDR3, as DNA: TGTGCCAGCAGCTTCGGCGGGAGTAACACCGGGGAGCTGTTTTTT. As protein: CASSFGGSNTGELFF.

The chain combines TRBV7-9 with TRBJ2-1; no reliable D call. The CDR3 runs to 14 residues. Trimming pared 5 bases from V and 0 bases from J, leaving 8 bases between. Looked up from germline, CDR1 is SEHNR and CDR2 is FQNEAQ (reference sequence). The CDR3 DNA sequence: TGTGCCAGCAGCCCAGGATTCTCCTACAATGAGCAGTTCTTC. Translating it yields CASSPGFSYNEQFF.

The chain combines TRBV28 with TRBJ2-2; 11 bases agree with TRBD2. This CDR3 contains 15 residues. V gave up 6 bases and J gave up 3 bases; unmatched junction bases: 3. The V gene's germline CDR1 is MDHEN and CDR2 SYDVKM. For the CDR3, the DNA is TGTGCCAGCAGGATGACTAGCGGGGACACCGGGGAGCTGTTTTTT. Amino acids: CASRMTSGDTGELFF.

The chain has TRBV20-1 and TRBJ2-7; D not resolved. Deletions cut 1 base from V and 3 bases from J, with 4 bases between. Germline V gene data show CDR1 as DFQATT and CDR2 as SNEGSKA (reference sequence). There are 11 residues in the CDR3. CDR3 in DNA: TGCAGTGCTAGAGCGGTCTACGAGCAGTACTTC. Protein product: CSARAVYEQYF.